Listed below are T cell receptor beta chains from one sample, sequenced in a study of shared clonotypes between healthy human individuals. Data came from immunoSEQ multiplex PCR; TCRdb stores just in-frame clones and leaves some out. The sample holds about 2.2 million clones, over 85% seen once. Sequencing input: naive CD8+ T cells from PBMCs. These receptors all stem from a man aged 18 to 30 in good health. Some clones in this sample may be carry-over from other donors' samples. The CDR3 runs from the conserved cysteine through the conserved F or W. The D gene is left open where the match is weak. Size is stated for part of the rows, as once, few or many counts, or as a class when the clone is expanded.

clone_size	v_call	d_call	j_call	cdr3_length	cdr3_nt	cdr3_aa
-	TRBV4-1	-	TRBJ1-4	17	TGCGCCAGCAGCCAAGACAGGATCGGAGCAACTAATGAAAAACTGTTTTTT	CASSQDRIGATNEKLFF
-	TRBV5-1	TRBD2	TRBJ2-7	14	TGCGCCAGCTCAAAAGCGGGAGGACGTTACGAGCAGTACTTC	CASSKAGGRYEQYF
-	TRBV7-9	-	TRBJ2-7	13	TGTGCCAGCAGCTCAATAACGAACAACGAGCAGTACTTC	CASSSITNNEQYF
-	TRBV4-1	-	TRBJ2-3	14	TGCGCCAGCAGCCAAGAGGACCTCTCGGATACGCAGTATTTT	CASSQEDLSDTQYF
-	TRBV7-3	-	TRBJ2-7	15	TGTGCCAGCAGCTTAGGGCAGGGACCTGGGAACGAGCAGTACTTC	CASSLGQGPGNEQYF
once	TRBV27	-	TRBJ2-7	13	TGTGCCAGCAGTTTCGGTTTTGGCTACGAGCAGTACTTC	CASSFGFGYEQYF
-	TRBV5-1	-	TRBJ2-7	13	TGCGCCAGCAGCTTAACAGGCTCCTACGAGCAGTACTTC	CASSLTGSYEQYF
-	TRBV6-5	-	TRBJ2-5	15	TGTGCCAGCAGGCGATTCAGGGGGGTTCAAGAGACCCAGTACTTC	CASRRFRGVQETQYF
-	TRBV5-1	TRBD1	TRBJ2-5	16	TGCGCCAGCAACCCCGGGACAGGGGGTTTGTTGGAGACCCAGTACTTC	CASNPGTGGLLETQYF
-	TRBV4-1	-	TRBJ2-3	14	TGCGCCAGCAGCCAAGATAGGGCAACAGATACGCAGTATTTT	CASSQDRATDTQYF
-	TRBV18	TRBD2	TRBJ2-1	16	TGTGCCAGCTCACCAGTATTACTAGCGGGACCTAATGAGCAGTTCTTC	CASSPVLLAGPNEQFF
-	TRBV28	-	TRBJ2-1	16	TGTGCCAGCAGTTTATATTTAGGGAAACCGGTCGATGAGCAGTTCTTC	CASSLYLGKPVDEQFF
-	TRBV7-2	TRBD2	TRBJ2-7	15	TGTGCCAGCAGCTTAGTACTAGCGGGAAACTACGAGCAGTACTTC	CASSLVLAGNYEQYF
-	TRBV29-1	-	TRBJ2-1	14	TGCAGCGTTGAAGGCCGGGAGAGATACAATGAGCAGTTCTTC	CSVEGRERYNEQFF
-	TRBV7-8	TRBD2	TRBJ2-1	19	TGTGCCAGCAGCCACCGCCTCACACCACTAGCGGGAGTAAGGAATGAGCAGTTCTTC	CASSHRLTPLAGVRNEQFF
-	TRBV4-2	-	TRBJ2-5	12	TGTGCCAGCAGCCAAGAAGGAGAGACCCAGTACTTC	CASSQEGETQYF
-	TRBV7-6	-	TRBJ2-7	13	TGTGCCAGCAGCTCGGGTCGGGGCTACGAGCAGTACTTC	CASSSGRGYEQYF
-	TRBV4-1	-	TRBJ2-1	15	TGCGCCAGCAGCCGATCGGGGGAAAACTACAATGAGCAGTTCTTC	CASSRSGENYNEQFF
-	TRBV7-6	-	TRBJ1-5	15	TGTGCCAGCAGCTTTAAACAGGGCCTTAATCAGCCCCAGCATTTT	CASSFKQGLNQPQHF
-	TRBV27	TRBD1	TRBJ2-7	17	TGTGCCAGCAGGAGGGTCGTAGACAGGGGGCCGAACTACGAGCAGTACTTC	CASRRVVDRGPNYEQYF
-	TRBV6-6	-	TRBJ1-1	13	TGTGCCAGCAGTTATTCGTGGGGAACTGAAGCTTTCTTT	CASSYSWGTEAFF
-	TRBV7-9	-	TRBJ2-1	16	TGTGCCAGCAGCTTAGTTGGACTGGACCCGAGCAATGAGCAGTTCTTC	CASSLVGLDPSNEQFF
once	TRBV6-4	-	TRBJ1-5	14	TGTGCCAGCAGTTGGGGATTAGGCAATCAGCCCCAGCATTTT	CASSWGLGNQPQHF
once	TRBV4-2	-	TRBJ2-3	15	TGTGCCAGCAGCTCGAGGGGACGGATTACAGATACGCAGTATTTT	CASSSRGRITDTQYF
-	TRBV11-2	-	TRBJ2-7	16	TGTGCCAGCAGCCCCCAGGGGGGGCCTCCCTGGTCCGAGCAGTACTTC	CASSPQGGPPWSEQYF
-	TRBV7-9	-	TRBJ2-1	13	TGTGCCAGCAGCGCACAGGGTTCGGATGAGCAGTTCTTC	CASSAQGSDEQFF
-	TRBV7-9	TRBD2	TRBJ2-3	16	TGTGCCAGCAGCCCGCGGACTAGCGGGAGAGCAGATACGCAGTATTTT	CASSPRTSGRADTQYF
-	TRBV27	-	TRBJ1-1	16	TGTGCCAGCAGTTTATCACGGTGGGGGACGGACACTGAAGCTTTCTTT	CASSLSRWGTDTEAFF
few	TRBV7-9	-	TRBJ2-7	11	TGTGCCAGCAGCTCTAGCCGCGAGCAGTACTTC	CASSSSREQYF
-	TRBV6-5	-	TRBJ2-7	15	TGTGCCAGCAGAACCGGGACAAATTCCCGCCACGAGCAGTACTTC	CASRTGTNSRHEQYF
once	TRBV4-1	-	TRBJ1-4	14	TGCGCCAGCAGCCAAGGGCGGTCCGTGGAGAAACTGTTTTTT	CASSQGRSVEKLFF
-	TRBV4-1	TRBD1	TRBJ2-7	16	TGCGCCAGCAGCCAAGTTTTGGGGACAGTGGACCACGAGCAGTACTTC	CASSQVLGTVDHEQYF
-	TRBV30	TRBD1	TRBJ2-1	16	TGTGCCTGGAGCCCCCGGGACAGGGTTTTGTACAATGAGCAGTTCTTC	CAWSPRDRVLYNEQFF
-	TRBV27	TRBD1	TRBJ2-7	18	TGTGCCAGCAGTCCTCTCTTGGACAGGGGGCCCTCCGGGTGGGAGCAGTACTTC	CASSPLLDRGPSGWEQYF
-	TRBV28	-	TRBJ2-3	15	TGTGCCAGCACACGGGCGGACTTGAACACAGATACGCAGTATTTT	CASTRADLNTDTQYF
-	TRBV5-6	-	TRBJ2-7	13	TGTGCCAGCAGCTTCCAGGGGTTCGACGAGCAGTACTTC	CASSFQGFDEQYF
-	TRBV9	-	TRBJ1-1	13	TGTGCCAGCAGCCACGGGGGGAACACTGAAGCTTTCTTT	CASSHGGNTEAFF
few	TRBV7-8	-	TRBJ1-2	15	TGTGCCAGCAGCTCTACAGGGTTCTCAAACTATGGCTACACCTTC	CASSSTGFSNYGYTF
-	TRBV28	-	TRBJ2-7	13	TGTGCCAGCAGTTTATCGGGAGACTACGGGCAGTACTTC	CASSLSGDYGQYF
few	TRBV10-3	TRBD1	TRBJ1-2	14	TGTGCCATCAGTGAGGAAGTGACAGGGGGCGAAGGCACCTTC	CAISEEVTGGEGTF
-	TRBV27	-	TRBJ2-7	12	TGTGCCAGCAGGTGGGGTCCCTTCGAGCAGTACTTC	CASRWGPFEQYF
-	TRBV27	TRBD2	TRBJ2-1	11	TGTGCCAGTTCCGGGGGGAATGAGCAGTTCTTC	CASSGGNEQFF
-	TRBV7-9	-	TRBJ2-1	11	TGTGCCAGCTTACTCGACAATGAGCAGTTCTTC	CASLLDNEQFF
-	TRBV5-1	-	TRBJ2-3	15	TGCGCCAGCAGCGCGGACTCCTTTTTTACAGATACGCAGTATTTT	CASSADSFFTDTQYF
-	TRBV7-2	TRBD1	TRBJ1-2	18	TGTGCCAGCAGCTTAGCATCGCAGGGGGTGCACAAGGACTATGGCTACACCTTC	CASSLASQGVHKDYGYTF
-	TRBV5-1	-	TRBJ2-1	16	TGCGCCAGCAGCTTGTCCCGGGACGGAAGAAATGAGGGGCAGTTCTTC	CASSLSRDGRNEGQFF
-	TRBV4-3	-	TRBJ1-1	14	TGCGCCAGCAGCCAGGCTTGGGATAGCCCTGAAGCTTTCTTT	CASSQAWDSPEAFF
-	TRBV9	TRBD1	TRBJ2-3	15	TGTGCCAGCAGCGAAGACAGGGCCAGCACAGATACGCAGTATTTT	CASSEDRASTDTQYF
-	TRBV28	TRBD1	TRBJ1-2	17	TGTGCCAGCAGACGCTCTATTCGGACAGGGGGTTACTATGGCTACACCTTC	CASRRSIRTGGYYGYTF
-	TRBV6-6	TRBD2	TRBJ2-1	16	TGTGCCAGCAGACCCAGCTATGTGGGAGGGTACAATGAGCAGTTCTTC	CASRPSYVGGYNEQFF
-	TRBV28	TRBD2	TRBJ2-7	14	TGTGCCAGCATCTCTAGCGGGAGGGCCGGGGAGCAGTACTTC	CASISSGRAGEQYF
-	TRBV19	-	TRBJ1-1	13	TGTGCCAGTAAAGCAGGGGATAACACTGAAGCTTTCTTT	CASKAGDNTEAFF
-	TRBV5-1	-	TRBJ2-5	16	TGCGCCAGCAGCCCCCGGGACTCAGGGCGGGGGCAGACCCAGTACTTC	CASSPRDSGRGQTQYF
-	TRBV9	TRBD1	TRBJ2-1	20	TGTGCCAGCAGCTTCCCCATCGTCGGACATGGGGACAGAAATTACAATGAGCAGTTCTTC	CASSFPIVGHGDRNYNEQFF